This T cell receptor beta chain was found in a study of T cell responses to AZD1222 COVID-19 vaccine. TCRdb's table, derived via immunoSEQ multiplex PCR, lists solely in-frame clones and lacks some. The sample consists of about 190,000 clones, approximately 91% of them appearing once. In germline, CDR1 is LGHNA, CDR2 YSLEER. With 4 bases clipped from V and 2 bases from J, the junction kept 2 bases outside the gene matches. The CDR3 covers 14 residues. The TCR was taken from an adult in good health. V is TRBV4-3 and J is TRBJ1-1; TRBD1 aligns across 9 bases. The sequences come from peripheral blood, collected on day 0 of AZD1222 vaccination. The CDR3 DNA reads TGCGCCAGCAGCCCGGACAGGGGAAACACTGAAGCTTTCTTT. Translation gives CASSPDRGNTEAFF.